This T cell receptor beta chain is drawn from a study of control samples from healthy donors and cancer patients. This clone was counted a few times. Produced via immunoSEQ multiplex PCR; TCRdb's table is partial and in-frame only. This sample has over 90,000 clones; 85% to 90% occur once, and the top ten carry approximately 20%. V was pared by 2 bases and J by 6 bases, with 14 bases between. Germline V gene lookup returns CDR1 SGHTA and CDR2 FQGNSA. The CDR3 has 15 residues. The gene calls are TRBV7-2 and TRBJ2-1; D gene uncertain. This receptor was taken from a man in his 60s with lung cancer. The material sequenced was PBMCs. The CDR3 region is CASSLTTRLRNEQFF. CDR3 in DNA: TGTGCCAGCAGCTTAACCACTCGACTCCGCAATGAGCAGTTCTTC.